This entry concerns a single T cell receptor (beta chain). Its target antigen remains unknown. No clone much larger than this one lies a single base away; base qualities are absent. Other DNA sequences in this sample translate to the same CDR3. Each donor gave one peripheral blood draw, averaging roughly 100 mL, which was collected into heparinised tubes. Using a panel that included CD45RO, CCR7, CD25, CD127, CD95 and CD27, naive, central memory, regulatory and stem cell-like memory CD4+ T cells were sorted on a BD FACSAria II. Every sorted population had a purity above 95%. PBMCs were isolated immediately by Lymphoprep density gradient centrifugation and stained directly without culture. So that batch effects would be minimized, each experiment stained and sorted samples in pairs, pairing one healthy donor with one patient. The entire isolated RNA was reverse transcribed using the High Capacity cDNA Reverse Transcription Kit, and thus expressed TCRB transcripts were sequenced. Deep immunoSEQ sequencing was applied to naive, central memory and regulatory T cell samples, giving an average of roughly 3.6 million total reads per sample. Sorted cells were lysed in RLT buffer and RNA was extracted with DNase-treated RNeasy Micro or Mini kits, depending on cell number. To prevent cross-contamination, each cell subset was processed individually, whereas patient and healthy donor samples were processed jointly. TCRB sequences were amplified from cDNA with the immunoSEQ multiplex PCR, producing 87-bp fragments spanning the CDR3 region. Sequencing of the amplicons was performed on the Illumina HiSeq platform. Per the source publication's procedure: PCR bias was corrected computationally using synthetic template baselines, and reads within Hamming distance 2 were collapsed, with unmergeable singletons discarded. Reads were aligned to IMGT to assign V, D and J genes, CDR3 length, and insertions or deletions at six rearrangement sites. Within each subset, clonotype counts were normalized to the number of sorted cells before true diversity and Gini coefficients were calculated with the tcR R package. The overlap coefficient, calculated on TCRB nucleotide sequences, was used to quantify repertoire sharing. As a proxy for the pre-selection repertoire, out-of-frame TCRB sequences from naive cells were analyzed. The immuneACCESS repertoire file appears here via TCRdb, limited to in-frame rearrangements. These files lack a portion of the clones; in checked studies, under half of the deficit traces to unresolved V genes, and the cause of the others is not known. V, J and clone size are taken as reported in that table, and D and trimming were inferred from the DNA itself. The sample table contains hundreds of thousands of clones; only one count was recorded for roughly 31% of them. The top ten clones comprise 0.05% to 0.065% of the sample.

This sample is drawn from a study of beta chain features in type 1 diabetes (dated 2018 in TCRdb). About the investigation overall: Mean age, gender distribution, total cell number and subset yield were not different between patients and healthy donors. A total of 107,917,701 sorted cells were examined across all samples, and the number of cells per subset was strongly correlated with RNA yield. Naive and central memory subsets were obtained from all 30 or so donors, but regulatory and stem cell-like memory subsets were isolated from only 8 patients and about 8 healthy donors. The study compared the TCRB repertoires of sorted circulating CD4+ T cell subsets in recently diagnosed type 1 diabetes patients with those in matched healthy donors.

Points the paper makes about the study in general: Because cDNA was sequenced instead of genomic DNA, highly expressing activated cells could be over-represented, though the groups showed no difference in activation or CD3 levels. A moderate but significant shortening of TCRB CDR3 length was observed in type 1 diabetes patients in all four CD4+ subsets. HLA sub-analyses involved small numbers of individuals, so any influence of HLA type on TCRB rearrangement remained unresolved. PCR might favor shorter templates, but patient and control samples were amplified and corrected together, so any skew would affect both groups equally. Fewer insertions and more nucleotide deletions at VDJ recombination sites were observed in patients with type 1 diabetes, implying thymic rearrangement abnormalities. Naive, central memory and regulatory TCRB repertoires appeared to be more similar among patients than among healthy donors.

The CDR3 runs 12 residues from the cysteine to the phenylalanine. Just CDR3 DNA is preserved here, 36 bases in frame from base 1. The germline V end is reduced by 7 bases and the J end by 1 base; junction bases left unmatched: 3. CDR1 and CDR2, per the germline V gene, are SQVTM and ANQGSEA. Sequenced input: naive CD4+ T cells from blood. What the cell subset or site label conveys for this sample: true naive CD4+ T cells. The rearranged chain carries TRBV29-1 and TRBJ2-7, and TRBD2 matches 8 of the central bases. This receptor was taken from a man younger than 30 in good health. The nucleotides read TGCAGCGGAACTAGCGGATCCTACGAGCAGTACTTC. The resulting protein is CSGTSGSYEQYF.